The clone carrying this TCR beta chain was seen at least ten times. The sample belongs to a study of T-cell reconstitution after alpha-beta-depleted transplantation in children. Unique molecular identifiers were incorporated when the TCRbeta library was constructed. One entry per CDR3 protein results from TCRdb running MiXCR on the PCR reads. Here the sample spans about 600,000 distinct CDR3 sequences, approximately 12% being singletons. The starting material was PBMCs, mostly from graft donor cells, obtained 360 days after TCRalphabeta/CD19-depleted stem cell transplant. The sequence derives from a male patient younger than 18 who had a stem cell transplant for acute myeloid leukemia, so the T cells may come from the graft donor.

The CDR3 loop is CASSFRDRLKNTGELFF. CDR3 sequence (DNA): TGTGCCAGCAGTTTTAGGGACAGACTAAAGAACACCGGGGAGCTGTTTTTT. The V gene is TRBV28, the J gene TRBJ2-2, with 7 nucleotides matching TRBD1. Trimming cost V 3 bases and J 1 base; bases outside gene matches: 8. Germline lookup yields CDR1 MDHEN and CDR2 SYDVKM. The CDR3 runs to 17 residues.